The present entry profiles one T cell receptor (beta chain) with its context. One base away lies a much larger clone, so this may be a sequencing read error. Other nucleotide sequences in the sample specify the same CDR3. Germline V lookup: CDR1 MNHEY, CDR2 SVGAGI. The CDR3 length is 15 residues. This record belongs to a study of blood T cell repertoires in COVID-19. Repertoires were generated with immunoSEQ multiplex PCR, while TCRdb's copy carries only in-frame clones and drops some. The repertoire holds 100,000 to 150,000 clones, with 80% to 85% as singletons. V gene TRBV6-5 combines with J gene TRBJ1-4; 8 positions match TRBD1. The clonotype was recovered from a woman in her 30s who had recovered from COVID-19. Sample: peripheral blood. The CDR3 DNA reads as TGTGCCAGCAGTTACGGGGGACAGGATAATGAAAAACTATTTTTT. Protein product: CASSYGGQDNEKLFF.